The 13 T cell receptor beta chains listed next were all sequenced from one sample in a study of blood T cells in healthy people across ages. Primers used in a second PCR of roughly 6 to 11 cycles were a sample-barcoded 5' primer and a J-beta primer mix. Using its own MiXCR run on the 5' RACE reads, TCRdb lists one record per CDR3 protein. The sample carries some 900,000 distinct CDR3 sequences, roughly 50% recorded once. Sequences were obtained from blood. These receptors originate from a man in his thirties or forties in good health.

V usage is TRBV28 and J usage is TRBJ2-1; TRBD2 agrees at 11 bases. V dropped 9 bases and J dropped 9; count of bases not matched to a gene: 7. Germline V gene lookup returns CDR1 MDHEN and CDR2 SYDVKM. This CDR3 is built from 13 residues. CDR3 DNA sequence: TGTGCCAGTCTCCTAGCGGGGGGTGGTGAGCAGTTCTTC. This translates into CASLLAGGGEQFF.

The J gene is TRBJ2-7, the V gene TRBV7-2; D is possibly TRBD1 (5 bases). V lost 5 bases to trimming and J lost 0 bases, with 11 bases between them. The CDR3 length is 14 residues. Looked up from germline, CDR1 is SGHTA and CDR2 is FQGNSA. The CDR3: CASSQGMSSYEQYF. CDR3 nucleotides: TGTGCCAGCAGCCAGGGAATGAGCTCCTACGAGCAGTACTTC.

This sequence joins TRBV5-1 and TRBJ2-3; D is ambiguous. The CDR3 consists of 12 residues. CDR1 SGHRS and CDR2 YFSETQ come from the germline V gene. Trimming shortened V by 0 bases and J by 14 bases, and 13 bases separated the two germline ends. This CDR3 reads CASSLGEGLMYF. Written as DNA, the CDR3 is TGCGCCAGCAGCTTGGGCGAAGGGTTGATGTATTTT. The whole variable domain, filled in from reference TRBV5-1 and TRBJ2-3, reads KAGVTQTPRYLIKTRGQQVTLSCSPISGHRSVSWYQQTPGQGLQFLFEYFSETQRNKGNFPGRFSGRQFSNSRSEMNVSTLELGDSALYLCASSLGEGLMYFGPGTRLTVL.

The V call is TRBV12-3 or TRBV12-4, the J call TRBJ1-1; TRBD1 is a possible D gene (6 bases). This CDR3 contains 16 residues. The germline V and J ends were trimmed by 6 bases and 1 base, with 18 bases remaining between them. The CDR3 bases are TGTGCCAGCAGCCCACGATTCGGGACATCGAACACTGAAGCTTTCTTT. Encoded protein: CASSPRFGTSNTEAFF.

This sequence joins TRBV20-1 and TRBJ1-4; no definite D call. Trimming took 1 base from V and 8 from J, leaving 17 bases between them. From germline, CDR1 is DFQATT and CDR2 SNEGSKA (reference sequence). This CDR3 is built from 15 residues. For the CDR3, the DNA is TGCAGTGCTAGAGCCCGCTCGGGTCGAGGCGAAAAACTGTTTTTT. It specifies CSARARSGRGEKLFF.

This clonotype came up once. The V and J genes are TRBV4-1 and TRBJ2-1, with D possibly being TRBD1 or TRBD2 (6 bases each). V was pared by 4 bases and J by 3 bases, with 19 bases between. The CDR3 runs 17 residues. Germline V gene lookup returns CDR1 MGHRA and CDR2 YSYEKL. CDR3 sequence (DNA): TGCGCCAGCAGCCTCCTCGGGGGCAGAATAGGCTACAATGAGCAGTTCTTC. Amino acids: CASSLLGGRIGYNEQFF.

This clonotype was seen more than once but under ten times. The chain joins TRBV12-3 or TRBV12-4 to TRBJ2-7; maybe TRBD2 (6 bases). The DNA end lines up better with TRBJ2-5; the J call may be wrong. There are 17 residues in the CDR3. The CDR3 is CASSLPDGGAEQETQYF. The CDR3 DNA follows: TGTGCCAGCAGTTTGCCGGATGGCGGGGCCGAGCAAGAGACCCAGTACTTC.

The chain employs TRBV27 and TRBJ1-2; D unclear. This CDR3 contains 13 residues. The V gene's germline CDR1 is MNHEY and CDR2 SMNVEV (reference sequence). Trimming cost V 8 bases and J 3 bases, with 13 bases left between them. This CDR3 is CASSPRSDYGYTF. The DNA of the CDR3 is TGTGCCAGCTCCCCGAGGTCAGACTATGGCTACACCTTC.

In this sample, this clonotype turned up once. The rearrangement joins TRBV12-3 or TRBV12-4 to TRBJ1-1; the D gene is possibly TRBD1 (6 bases). The V and J ends lost 7 bases and 1 base respectively, with 13 bases between them. The CDR3 spans 14 residues. DNA of the CDR3: TGTGCCAGCAATTGGGACACCTCGAACACTGAAGCTTTCTTT. This codes for CASNWDTSNTEAFF.

This clonotype was seen only a few times. This chain joins TRBV6-2 or TRBV6-3 and TRBJ1-1; D is undetermined. CDR3 size: 18 residues. The germline CDR1 and CDR2 sequences are MNHEY and SVGEGT. Trimming stripped 2 bases from V and 1 base from J, with 20 bases between. CDR3 coding DNA: TGTGCCAGCAGTTACCCTAGTAAATCGGGGAGGACGAACACTGAAGCTTTCTTT. It yields the protein CASSYPSKSGRTNTEAFF.

This clonotype was picked up a small number of times. The chain recombines TRBV29-1 with TRBJ2-5; D is perhaps TRBD1 or TRBD2 (5 bases each). With 5 bases removed from V and 3 bases from J, the gap between germline ends came to 16 bases. CDR1 is SQVTM and CDR2 is ANQGSEA in the germline V gene. CDR3 length: 14 amino acids. DNA of the CDR3: TGCAGCGTTCGGGGCAGGACCAAAAAAGAGACCCAGTACTTC. Residues: CSVRGRTKKETQYF.

The chain carries TRBV11-1 and TRBJ2-3, with D uncertain. V dropped 5 bases and J dropped 5 bases, with 20 bases sitting between them. CDR3 length: 16 amino acids. CDR1 is SGHAT, CDR2 FQDESV, per germline (reference sequence). Written as DNA, the CDR3 is TGTGCCAGCAGCACCCTTTCGGCGACCGACGGAGATACGCAGTATTTT. This encodes CASSTLSATDGDTQYF.

This chain joins TRBV4-1 and TRBJ1-6; D is unclear. This CDR3 has 15 residues. V lost 0 bases and J 7 bases, leaving 10 bases between the germline ends. Germline CDR1 reads MGHRA; CDR2 reads YSYEKL. CDR3 nucleotides: TGCGCCAGCAGCCAAGATTTGCAGGACAATTCACCCCTCCACTTT. It is translated as CASSQDLQDNSPLHF.